This T cell receptor beta chain emerged from a study of cytomegalovirus exposure and HLA in healthy donors (dated by TCRdb to about 2017). Some background on the complete study: In an earlier analysis of under 600 of the donors, approximately 300 Gb of sequence data and 117 million unique TCR beta sequences from about 190 million T cells were reported. About 320 gigabases of sequencing data and tens of millions of unique TCR sequences were included in an early release covering roughly 600 HLA-typed donors. Of the roughly 410 genotyped donors, 81% were placed in the genetic ancestry cluster associated with self-reported Caucasian donors. The study was designed to test whether signatures of past pathogen exposure could be identified by cataloging public T cell receptors. The study used immunosequencing to profile the T cell repertoires of 600 to 850 subjects and linked those repertoires to cytomegalovirus serostatus. Along with the roughly 670-subject first cohort, a separate validation cohort of about 110 different subjects was used. The study combined high-throughput TCR immunosequencing, statistical association of individual TCRs with disease status, and machine learning to predict cytomegalovirus infection status. To study patterns of TCR occurrence, a later analysis re-analyzed previously published TCR beta repertoires from 650 to 750 donors and added high-resolution HLA genotyping. Rather than using new phenotypic data, the later analysis identified candidate immune exposures from TCR beta sequences and from how often those sequences occurred across donors. An earlier analysis of several hundred of the donors applied high-throughput TCR beta sequencing to assess whether each TCR beta V gene segment acted as functional or pseudogenic. Donor age, sex, ethnicity and CMV serostatus were compiled together with the repertoire data. A later genetic analysis used genome-wide SNP genotypes for about three fifths of the roughly 700 donors, treating that subset as a discovery cohort. Every discovery cohort repertoire had been produced on one sequencing platform. HLA typing included class I and class II loci at four-digit resolution. The number of typed donors differed by locus: about 620-640 for A, B, C, DRB1 and DQB1; 500 to 550 for DQA1; fewer than 610 for DPA1; and about 450 for DPB1. Roughly 5 DR-DQ haplotypes were handled as single units for association and clustering, since linkage in the cohort was strong. On average, about 200,000 unique TCR beta nucleotide sequences were sequenced per donor among some 420 genotyped donors of the cohort, with about 19% of those sequences being non-productive.

In the germline V gene, CDR1 corresponds to SQVTM and CDR2 to ANQGSEA. A distance of 12 bases separates the germline ends of V and J, which lose 3 bases and 0 bases respectively. Taken from cysteine to phenylalanine, the CDR3 has 15 residues. CDR3 DNA only is kept here, 45 bases in frame from base 1. Overall study results and their limits: A later analysis found that HLA-associated TCR beta chains were more clonally expanded and had lower generation probabilities than equally common non-associated chains. Some IMGT-functional V segments, including TRBV6-2 and TRBV6-3, could not be distinguished by the 87-base-pair reads and were therefore excluded. Assigning TCR associations to individual alleles was difficult when HLA alleles, especially DR and DQ, strongly co-occurred. Presence/absence analyses assumed roughly uniform sequencing depth across donors, an assumption that may not hold. The classifier was reported to diagnose cytomegalovirus status with high specificity and sensitivity in both the original and validation cohorts. At a false discovery rate of 0.05, a later analysis linked around 15,000 TCR beta sequences to specific HLA alleles. Only TCR beta chains were sequenced in this cohort, and the absence of alpha or paired-chain data limited detectable features. While some public TCRs were present in many individuals, most TCR sequences turned up only very rarely across donors. According to a later analysis, most CMV-associated TCR beta chains appeared to be HLA-restricted, and the HLA associations seemed to be driven largely by CMV exposure. A cluster of highly shared sequence variants was judged likely to represent a technical artifact of the sequencing pipeline. A total of 150 or so TCR beta chains were listed by the study as associated with cytomegalovirus. A few of the identified cytomegalovirus-associated TCR beta chains were confirmed in vitro to be specific for cytomegalovirus antigens. Because HLA typing was unavailable for some donors at each locus, only the typed subset was used in association tests. In an earlier analysis of 587 of the donors, most TCR beta V segments appeared in productive rearrangements about 87% or about 30% of the time, broadly matching IMGT annotations. Linkage disequilibrium might explain the correlated functional status among segregating V segments, but an unknown experimental factor could not be ruled out. Several of the top co-occurrence clusters appeared to be linked to parvovirus B19, influenza, CMV and Epstein-Barr virus, according to a later analysis. V-gene and J-gene trimming of TCR beta chains was associated with a missense DCLRE1C variant in a later genetic analysis, and the association was replicated in an independent cohort. The only immune exposure information available for the cohort was CMV serostatus. Because counts were too low, roughly 16 rarely observed V segments, including chromosome 9 orphons, were excluded from the earlier analysis of 587 of the donors. According to a later analysis, TCR association rates differed among HLA loci, with DRB1 alleles showing the most associated TCRs and HLA-C alleles showing the fewest. It was suggested by the authors that the approach could potentially be generalized to other disease states and immunological phenotypes. A further reported finding was that TCR beta sequences accurately predicted the HLA-A and HLA-B alleles for most subjects in the first cohort. According to a later genetic analysis, donors in an Asian-associated ancestry cluster had fewer N-insertions in productive TCRs than the approximately 700-donor mean.

Library preparation employed the immunoSEQ multiplex PCR assay. For the multiplex PCR, a mixture combining 60 forward primers for TCR Vbeta segments and 13 reverse primers for TCR Jbeta segments was used. A multiplex PCR assay on genomic DNA amplified the CDR3 region of rearranged TCR beta genes. The Illumina HiSeq System was used to sequence the amplified TCR beta libraries as 87-base-pair reads. In the source study's methods: Across the 600 to 700 repertoires, a later analysis counted around 80 million unique TCR beta chains, 8.5 million to 12 million of which were shared by at least two donors. Raw reads were error-corrected and collapsed into unique sequences with a nearest-neighbor algorithm that merged closely related sequences to remove PCR and sequencing errors. Alignment of CDR3 sequences to IMGT reference sequences was used to assign V, D and J gene segments. For a sequence to be retained, a match of at least six nucleotides was required to both a V gene segment and a J gene segment. A rearrangement was called productive if the CDR3 had no stop codons and remained in frame with V and J, and every other rearrangement was called non-productive. Following IMGT convention, CDR3 was defined as the stretch from the second conserved V-encoded cysteine to the conserved J-encoded phenylalanine. The earlier analysis of 500 to 650 of the donors excluded any sequence lacking an unambiguous match to a single V gene segment. In an earlier analysis of 587 of the donors, V segments were called functional above 56.7% productive rearrangements and were called segregating when the between-donor standard deviation exceeded 5%. A statistical classification framework was built to diagnose cytomegalovirus status from the catalog of TCR beta chain sequences. In a later analysis, TCR nucleotide sequences were compared against IMGT/GENE-DB human TR gene sequences so that V and J genes could be assigned. Using the TCRdist pipeline, a later analysis assigned CDR3 sequences along with most-parsimonious VDJ recombination scenarios. In a later analysis, each TCR beta chain was defined by its CDR3 amino acid sequence together with its V-gene family, and reads without a unique V-gene family were excluded. In a later analysis, some 600 highly shared, low-generation-probability nucleotide sequences were removed to address suspected cross-contamination and a sequencing artifact. For each public chain, a later analysis derived a clonal expansion index from normalized ranks of inferred template counts within each repertoire. In a later analysis, generation probabilities were computed using a VDJ recombination model fitted to out-of-frame rearrangements, and the results were checked against IGoR. A later analysis scored TCR-TCR, TCR-HLA and TCR-CMV co-occurrence with hypergeometric tests, applying a repertoire-size bias correction to TCR pairs. In a later analysis, false discovery rates were estimated by permuting HLA or CMV assignments 20 times. In a later analysis, co-occurring TCRs were grouped using DBSCAN, with TCRdist sequence similarity added in when clustering inside HLA-allele-positive subsets. Co-occurrence clustering excluded repertoires with fewer than 30,000 or more than 120,000 public chains, plus five with anomalous nucleotide sharing. As stored in TCRdb, this immuneACCESS dataset retains in-frame rearrangements with V and J assigned. A fraction of the clones does not appear; measured against another copy, unresolved V genes explain less than half of the discrepancy, and the remainder lacks a known reason. V and J calls plus clone size are reproduced from that table; the DNA served to infer D and trimming. The sample records some 160,000 clones, almost 85% of which are singletons. Together, the top ten hold 0.5% of the sample.

Comment on this clone: The antigen it binds to is not known. Within one base of it there is no much larger clone, and no base qualities were kept.

The cohort comprised around 690 healthy bone marrow donors. All cohort members were sampled while nominally healthy, although unrecorded immune exposures were likely present. The donor was CMV seronegative and was included in the group of 352 seronegative cohort members. Every donor gave a peripheral blood sample, and the peripheral blood mononuclear cells from that sample were used for TCR beta sequencing. Genomic DNA was extracted from the blood cell samples with the Qiagen DNeasy Blood Extraction Kit. The sample consisted of PBMCs. This receptor chain uses TRBV29-1 and TRBJ2-1; no D gene is confidently identified. The source is a woman aged 50 to 65 in good health and CMV-seronegative. The DNA is TGCAGCGTTGATAACGCTGCTAGCTCCTACAATGAGCAGTTCTTC. Its protein product is CSVDNAASSYNEQFF.